The 28 T cell receptor beta chains below were found in one sample sequenced in a study of blood T cells in healthy people across ages. The use of a sample-barcoded 5' primer and a J-beta primer mix characterized a second PCR of about 6 to 12 cycles. TCRdb passed the 5' RACE reads through MiXCR, listing each CDR3 protein once. This sample carries about a million distinct CDR3 sequences, roughly two fifths of them seen once, and the ten largest clones take around 13%. Sequenced: blood. These receptors came from a man aged 18 to 29 in good health.

This clonotype was found a few times. The genes are TRBV10-3 and TRBJ2-1, with D possibly being TRBD1 or TRBD2 (6 bases each). Trimming cost V 0 bases and J 8 bases, with 11 bases left between them. Per the germline V gene, CDR1 is ENHRY and CDR2 is SYGVKD. This CDR3 has 14 amino acids. The CDR3 here is CAISESRRGDEQFF. CDR3 bases: TGTGCCATCAGTGAGTCGAGGAGGGGGGATGAGCAGTTCTTC.

The V call is TRBV10-3, the J call TRBJ1-4; 12 bases align to TRBD1. CDR3 size: 15 residues. The germline gives CDR1 ENHRY, CDR2 SYGVKD. The ends lost 10 bases at V and 8 bases at J; junction bases unmatched: 11. The CDR3 DNA reads as TGTGCCACTCGGCCCGGGACAGGGGGCGAGGAAAAACTGTTTTTT. This codes for CATRPGTGGEEKLFF.

This chain links TRBV4-1 with TRBJ1-1; D is perhaps TRBD1 (5 bases). V was clipped by 2 bases and J by 4 bases, with 17 bases between them. The germline CDR1 and CDR2 sequences are MGHRA and YSYEKL. The CDR3 has 16 amino acids. CDR3 residues: CASSQLGGVVSTEAFF. The CDR3 DNA sequence: TGCGCCAGCAGCCAACTCGGAGGGGTAGTCTCCACTGAAGCTTTCTTT.

The chain couples TRBV14 to TRBJ2-3; the D gene is possibly TRBD1 (6 bases). The CDR3 contains 19 residues. The germline V gene encodes CDR1 SGHDN and CDR2 FVKESK. V lost 1 base and J lost 2, with 22 bases in between. CDR3 nucleotide sequence: TGTGCCAGCAGCCAAGGTGCCAGGGGAATTAAGGGGTACACAGATACGCAGTATTTT. It is translated as CASSQGARGIKGYTDTQYF.

This clonotype has a handful of counts. This sequence joins TRBV4-2 and TRBJ2-1, with 9 bases that match TRBD2. In germline, CDR1 is LGHNA, CDR2 YNFKEQ. V lost 9 bases and J lost 7; bases outside the gene matches: 7. The CDR3 runs to 13 residues. The CDR3 DNA sequence: TGTGCCAGTCTAGCGGGGCGAGGGAATGAGCAGTTCTTC. Translating gives CASLAGRGNEQFF.

This chain joins TRBV4-3 and TRBJ1-4; no firm D call. With 0 bases removed from V and 7 bases from J, the gap between germline ends came to 6 bases. The CDR3 sequence is 13 residues long. Germline V CDR1 and CDR2: LGHNA, YSLEER. CDR3 sequence reads: CASSQDIVEKLFF. The DNA of the CDR3 is TGCGCCAGCAGCCAAGATATAGTTGAAAAACTGTTTTTT.

The V gene is TRBV7-9, the J gene TRBJ2-7, with a possible D match to TRBD1 (6 bases). Near its end, the DNA agrees better with TRBJ2-5, so the J call may be wrong. CDR3 length: 13 amino acids. Germline CDR1 reads SEHNR; CDR2 reads FQNEAQ (reference sequence). The CDR3 nucleotides are TGTGCCAGCAGCTCCCAGGGGCGAGGGACCCAGTACTTC. It yields the protein CASSSQGRGTQYF.

The rearrangement links TRBV12-3 or TRBV12-4 to TRBJ1-1; D gene unclear. The CDR3 has 12 residues. V gave up 5 bases and J gave up 10 bases, with 14 bases separating them. This CDR3 is CASSPVGVGAFF. CDR3 DNA: TGTGCCAGCAGTCCAGTGGGAGTCGGAGCTTTCTTT.

The rearrangement links TRBV28 to TRBJ1-6, with D unresolved. V lost 9 bases to trimming and J lost 5 bases, with 17 bases between them. Germline CDR1 and CDR2: MDHEN and SYDVKM. The CDR3 consists of 15 residues. The CDR3 DNA follows: TGTGCCAGGTCCCCCAACCCGATCGATAATTCACCCCTCCACTTT. Amino acid sequence: CARSPNPIDNSPLHF.

This clonotype was seen a handful of times. This chain links TRBV9 with TRBJ1-4, with D maybe TRBD1 (5 bases). The CDR3 spans 16 residues. Per the germline V gene, CDR1 is SGDLS and CDR2 is YYNGEE. V was cut by 3 bases and J by 5 bases, with 17 bases left in between. Here the CDR3 DNA reads TGTGCCAGCAGCGCCGGACCCGTTCGGGGGAATGAAAAACTGTTTTTT. Encoded protein: CASSAGPVRGNEKLFF. Drawing the rest from reference TRBV9 and TRBJ1-4, the complete variable domain is DSGVTQTPKHLITATGQRVTLRCSPRSGDLSVYWYQQSLDQGLQFLIQYYNGEERAKGNILERFSAQQFPDLHSELNLSSLELGDSALYFCASSAGPVRGNEKLFFGSGTQLSVL.

The DNA for the CDR3 is TGTGCCAGCAGTTACTCGAGGGGAAGTAGTCACGTCTGGGAGCAGTACTTC. It encodes CASSYSRGSSHVWEQYF. V is TRBV6-2 or TRBV6-3 and J is TRBJ2-7; D could derive from TRBD1 or TRBD2 (5 bases each). This CDR3 spans 17 amino acids. CDR1 is MNHEY and CDR2 is SVGEGT in the germline V gene. V was shortened by 0 bases and J by 7 bases, with 22 bases between the two germline ends.

This sequence joins TRBV21-1 and TRBJ1-4; whether TRBD1, the table's D call, matches the DNA was not checked. TRBV21-1 is annotated as a pseudogene. The CDR3 is 15 amino acids. The CDR3 DNA is TGTGCCAGCAGCTGGAGACAGGCAACTAATGAAAAACTGTTTTTT. It codes for CASSWRQATNEKLFF.

This clonotype has just a few counts. This CDR3 reads CASSEAGTGGEKLFF. The CDR3 DNA reads TGTGCCAGCAGTGAAGCGGGGACAGGGGGTGAAAAACTGTTTTTT. The rearrangement uses TRBV2 and TRBJ1-4, with TRBD1 matching 11 bases. The germline CDR1 and CDR2 sequences are SNHLY and FYNNEI. The trim removed 0 bases at V and 7 bases at J, leaving 1 base unmatched. This CDR3 spans 15 amino acids.

The CDR3 region is CASSVTGEQFF. For the CDR3, the DNA is TGTGCCAGCAGTGTCACGGGTGAGCAGTTCTTC. This sequence joins TRBV25-1 and TRBJ2-1; no firm D call. Between the trimmed V and J ends, which lost 4 bases and 9 bases, there was a span of 7 bases. Germline V gene data show CDR1 as MGHDK and CDR2 as SYGVNS. The CDR3 contains 11 residues.

The V gene is TRBV7-9, the J gene TRBJ2-3, with a weak D call TRBD2 (6 bases). Trimming shortened V by 4 bases and J by 0 bases, and 14 bases separated the two germline ends. The CDR3 runs to 16 residues. Germline loops: CDR1 SEHNR, CDR2 FQNEAQ (reference sequence). The CDR3 DNA reads as TGTGCCAGCAGCTCAAGATCCGGGACTAGCACAGATACGCAGTATTTT. Encoded protein: CASSSRSGTSTDTQYF.

V is TRBV7-2 and J is TRBJ2-2; 7 bases map to TRBD2. Germline CDR1 SGHTA, CDR2 FQGNSA. The CDR3 consists of 15 residues. V shed 6 bases, J shed 4 bases, and the junction held 8 bases outside the gene matches. The CDR3 DNA reads TGTGCCAGCAGAACCGGGGACTACCGCACCGGGGAGCTGTTTTTT. It translates to CASRTGDYRTGELFF.

This chain connects TRBV29-1 to TRBJ2-1, with D possibly being TRBD2 (5 bases). This CDR3 has 13 amino acids. The germline CDR1 and CDR2 sequences are SQVTM and ANQGSEA. V shed 5 bases and J shed 8 bases, with 16 bases lying between them. The CDR3, as DNA: TGCAGCGTTATGCCAGCGGCCGGCGATGAGCAGTTCTTC. Its protein product is CSVMPAAGDEQFF.

The chain links TRBV7-2 to TRBJ2-5; D unresolved. The CDR3 is 13 amino acids. Looked up from germline, CDR1 is SGHTA and CDR2 is FQGNSA. V gave up 5 bases and J gave up 4 bases, with 11 bases separating them. CDR3 nucleotides: TGTGCCAGCAGCCCTAACTATCTAGAGACCCAGTACTTC. It translates to CASSPNYLETQYF. Supplemented by reference TRBV7-2 and TRBJ2-5, the full variable domain reads GAGVSQSPSNKVTEKGKDVELRCDPISGHTALYWYRQSLGQGLEFLIYFQGNSAPDKSGLPSDRFSAERTGGSVSTLTIQRTQQEDSAVYLCASSPNYLETQYFGPGTRLLVL.

On this clonotype: This could be a read error, since a much larger clone is one nucleotide away. The chain couples TRBV12-3 or TRBV12-4 to TRBJ1-1, with 7 bases lining up with TRBD1. This CDR3 spans 13 amino acids. Germline trimming cut 10 bases from V and 1 base from J; bases unmatched to any gene: 6. In DNA, the CDR3 is TGTGCCAACAGGGGACAATCGAACACTGAAGCTTTCTTT. Translation gives CANRGQSNTEAFF.

This clonotype was seen a handful of times. The V and J genes are TRBV15 and TRBJ1-6, with 7 nucleotides matching TRBD1. This CDR3 has 16 residues. V shed 0 bases and J 7 bases; nucleotides not matched to a gene: 6. Germline V gene sequence: CDR1 LNHNV, CDR2 YYDKDF (reference sequence). CDR3 sequence reads: CATSRDSGTANSPLHF. In DNA form, the CDR3 reads TGTGCCACCAGCAGAGATTCAGGGACAGCCAATTCACCCCTCCACTTT.

This clonotype occurred a few times. The chain has TRBV27 and TRBJ2-7, with 7 bases that match TRBD1. The CDR3 is made up of 11 amino acids. V shed 10 bases, J shed 4 bases, and the junction held 4 bases outside the gene matches. Germline CDR1 reads MNHEY; CDR2 reads SMNVEV (reference sequence). The CDR3 DNA sequence: TGTGCCACTACACAGGGGTACGAGCAGTACTTC. It yields the protein CATTQGYEQYF.

This clonotype was picked up a small number of times. This chain links TRBV6-6 with TRBJ1-1; D not certain. V was shortened by 2 bases and J by 4 bases, with 8 bases between the two germline ends. The germline gives CDR1 MNHNY, CDR2 SVGAGI (reference sequence). This CDR3 spans 13 amino acids. The CDR3 DNA reads as TGTGCCAGCAGTTACCCCACTGGCACTGAAGCTTTCTTT. It codes for CASSYPTGTEAFF.

This rearrangement joins TRBV5-1 to TRBJ2-7; 8 nucleotides align to TRBD1. CDR1 and CDR2 from the germline V gene are SGHRS and YFSETQ. This CDR3 region has 16 residues. V trimming: 4 bases; J trimming: 3 bases; junction bases outside the gene matches: 12. The CDR3 bases are TGCGCCAGCAGCCCCCGCCCGACAGGGGACGTCTACGAGCAGTACTTC. Translating it yields CASSPRPTGDVYEQYF.

In its sample, this clonotype was seen once. Possible read error: a much larger clone is one base away. The gene calls are TRBV20-1 and TRBJ2-7; the match to TRBD1 covers 7 bases. The CDR3 sequence is 14 residues long. The germline V gene encodes CDR1 DFQATT and CDR2 SNEGSKA (reference sequence). The CDR3, as DNA: TGCAGTGCTCCAAAGACAGGGACCTCCGACGAGCAGTACTTC. This sequence encodes CSAPKTGTSDEQYF.

The chain carries TRBV9 and TRBJ1-2; TRBD1 agrees at 8 bases. V shed 6 bases, J shed 5 bases, and the junction held 12 bases outside the gene matches. From germline, CDR1 is SGDLS and CDR2 YYNGEE. This CDR3 region has 15 residues. CDR3 loop: CASTEDGTGRYGYTF. The CDR3 DNA reads TGTGCCAGCACCGAAGATGGGACAGGAAGATATGGCTACACCTTC.

In this sample, this clonotype turned up many times. V usage is TRBV6-4 and J usage is TRBJ2-5; 8 bases agree with TRBD2. With 0 bases clipped from V and 5 bases from J, the junction kept 8 bases outside the gene matches. Germline lookup yields CDR1 MRHNA and CDR2 SNTAGT. The CDR3 is 16 amino acids. CDR3 in amino acids: CASSDSLAGLRETQYF. As DNA, the CDR3 is TGTGCCAGCAGTGACTCTTTAGCGGGGCTTAGGGAGACCCAGTACTTC.

This clonotype has only a few counts. The V and J genes are TRBV12-3 or TRBV12-4 and TRBJ2-3; tentatively, D is TRBD1 or TRBD2 (5 bases each). V lost 8 bases and J 6 bases, leaving 21 bases between the germline ends. This CDR3 comprises 15 residues. The CDR3 DNA sequence: TGTGCCAGCGTTAACACCCAGGGACCCGGGGATACGCAGTATTTT. Amino acid sequence: CASVNTQGPGDTQYF.

This clonotype has just a few counts. The chain recombines TRBV6-2 or TRBV6-3 with TRBJ1-1; 7 bases are a match to TRBD1. V lost 7 bases to trimming and J lost 1 base; unmatched junction nucleotides: 3. CDR1 and CDR2 from the germline V gene are MNHEY and SVGEGT. CDR3 length: 13 amino acids. The CDR3: CASTHRGNTEAFF. In nucleotides, the CDR3 is TGTGCCAGCACCCACAGGGGGAACACTGAAGCTTTCTTT.